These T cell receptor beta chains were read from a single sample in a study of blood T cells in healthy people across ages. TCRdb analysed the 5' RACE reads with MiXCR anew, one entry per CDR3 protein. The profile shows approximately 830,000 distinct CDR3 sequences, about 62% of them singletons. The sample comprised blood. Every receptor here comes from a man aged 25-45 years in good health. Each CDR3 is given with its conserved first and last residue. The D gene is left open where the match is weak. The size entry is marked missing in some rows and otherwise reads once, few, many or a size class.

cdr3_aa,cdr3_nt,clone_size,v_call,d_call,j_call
CSAEAPSGANVLTF,TGCAGCGCTGAAGCTCCCTCTGGGGCCAACGTCCTGACTTTC,-,TRBV29-1,-,TRBJ2-6
CASSPGGTGVMYEQYF,TGTGCCAGCAGCCCGGGGGGGACAGGGGTTATGTACGAGCAGTACTTC,-,TRBV4-2,TRBD1,TRBJ2-7
CSVEEGSDTQYF,TGCAGCGTTGAAGAGGGGTCAGATACGCAGTATTTT,-,TRBV29-1,-,TRBJ2-3
CASSGRTGDSYEQYF,TGTGCCAGCAGCGGAAGGACAGGCGATTCCTACGAGCAGTACTTC,-,TRBV9,TRBD1,TRBJ2-7
CASSELSRSNQPQHF,TGTGCCAGCAGTGAACTGTCCAGGAGCAATCAGCCCCAGCATTTT,-,TRBV6-1,-,TRBJ1-5
CASTPGGDSPLHF,TGTGCCAGCACTCCGGGGGGGGATTCACCCCTCCACTTT,few,TRBV6-5,-,TRBJ1-6
CASSYRGQPPWSDNVLTF,TGTGCCAGCAGTTACAGGGGACAGCCTCCCTGGTCCGACAACGTCCTGACTTTC,few,TRBV6-5,TRBD1,TRBJ2-6
CASSSTVFGYEQYF,TGTGCCAGCAGCTCGACAGTCTTTGGCTACGAGCAGTACTTC,few,TRBV7-2,-,TRBJ2-7
CSVDRGSYNEQFF,TGCAGCGTGGACAGGGGATCCTACAATGAGCAGTTCTTC,-,TRBV29-1,TRBD1,TRBJ2-1
CSASEGQTYNSPLHF,TGCAGTGCTAGCGAGGGGCAGACCTATAATTCACCCCTCCACTTT,-,TRBV20-1,-,TRBJ1-6
CASAGRRGQTDTQYF,TGTGCCAGCGCGGGTCGACGGGGGCAGACAGATACGCAGTATTTT,once,TRBV9,-,TRBJ2-3
CASSLTGDTNYGYTF,TGTGCCAGCAGTCTGACAGGGGATACTAACTATGGCTACACCTTC,few,TRBV12-3/TRBV12-4,TRBD1,TRBJ1-2
CASSYSQPDRLEGTQYF,TGTGCCAGCAGTTACAGCCAACCGGACAGGCTGGAGGGTACGCAGTATTTT,-,TRBV6-5,-,TRBJ2-3
CASSQAGTGADQPQHF,TGTGCCAGCAGCCAAGCCGGGACAGGGGCGGATCAGCCCCAGCATTTT,-,TRBV14,TRBD1,TRBJ1-5
CASSPPGPYPDTQYF,TGTGCCAGCAGCCCCCCGGGACCTTACCCAGATACGCAGTATTTT,-,TRBV7-2,-,TRBJ2-3
CASSPSGQGYNEQFF,TGCGCCAGCAGCCCATCGGGACAGGGTTACAATGAGCAGTTCTTC,-,TRBV4-3,TRBD1,TRBJ2-1
CASSGPSSHYGYTF,TGCGCCAGCAGTGGGCCGAGCAGCCACTATGGCTACACCTTC,-,TRBV10-2,-,TRBJ1-2
CASSSWTGAYNEQFF,TGTGCCAGCAGCTCATGGACAGGGGCGTACAATGAGCAGTTCTTC,-,TRBV7-6,TRBD1,TRBJ2-1
CASSFPAGVTDTQYF,TGTGCCAGCAGCTTCCCAGCGGGGGTAACAGATACGCAGTATTTT,-,TRBV7-9,TRBD2,TRBJ2-3
CASSLVGGLTAYETQFF,TGTGCCAGCAGCTTAGTGGGCGGCTTGACTGCTTACGAGACCCAGTTCTTC,-,TRBV7-9,-,TRBJ2-1
CASSFVASGGPSTDTQYF,TGTGCCAGCAGTTTCGTGGCTAGCGGGGGGCCAAGCACAGATACGCAGTATTTT,-,TRBV12-3/TRBV12-4,TRBD2,TRBJ2-3
CSADSVHDSGANVLTF,TGCAGTGCAGACTCCGTTCATGACTCTGGGGCCAACGTCCTGACTTTC,-,TRBV20-1,-,TRBJ2-6
CSVVGGRVGETQYF,TGCAGCGTTGTAGGTGGGAGGGTCGGCGAGACCCAGTACTTC,few,TRBV29-1,TRBD2,TRBJ2-5
CASRRTREPQHF,TGTGCCAGCCGTAGAACCAGGGAGCCCCAGCATTTT,-,TRBV12-3/TRBV12-4,-,TRBJ1-5
CASSWGQGQYF,TGCGCCAGCAGCTGGGGGCAGGGGCAGTATTTT,-,TRBV5-1,-,TRBJ2-3
CASSRGPLPGGNQPQHF,TGTGCCAGCAGTCGAGGGCCCCTTCCAGGGGGCAATCAGCCCCAGCATTTT,few,TRBV12-3/TRBV12-4,-,TRBJ1-5
CASSQDPSPQETQYF,TGCGCCAGCAGCCAAGATCCTAGCCCCCAAGAGACCCAGTACTTC,-,TRBV4-3,-,TRBJ2-5
CASSALALLEITYEQYF,TGTGCCAGCAGTGCCCTCGCCCTTCTCGAAATCACCTACGAGCAGTACTTC,-,TRBV28,-,TRBJ2-7
CASSSGTNNEQFF,TGCGCCAGCAGCTCCGGGACAAACAATGAGCAGTTCTTC,-,TRBV5-1,-,TRBJ2-1
CASSDVAGVHNEQFF,TGTGCCAGCAGTGACGTAGCGGGGGTACACAATGAGCAGTTCTTC,-,TRBV6-4,TRBD2,TRBJ2-1
CASGSQGAGSYEQYFGAGELFF,-,-,TRBV12-3/TRBV12-4,-,TRBJ2-2
CASSLGLAGLAKNIQYF,TGTGCCAGCAGTTTGGGACTAGCGGGCTTAGCCAAAAACATTCAGTACTTC,-,TRBV28,TRBD2,TRBJ2-4
CASTGDRGYGYTF,TGTGCCTCCACCGGGGACAGGGGTTATGGCTACACCTTC,-,TRBV10-3,TRBD1,TRBJ1-2
CSVEIWDSAPGELFF,TGCAGCGTTGAAATATGGGACAGCGCGCCCGGGGAGCTGTTTTTT,-,TRBV29-1,TRBD1,TRBJ2-2
CASSPLKGPYNEQFF,TGTGCCAGCAGCCCCTTGAAGGGCCCCTACAATGAGCAGTTCTTC,-,TRBV3-1,-,TRBJ2-1
CASSYAGTSSTDTQYF,TGTGCCAGCAGCTATGCGGGGACCTCTAGCACAGATACGCAGTATTTT,-,TRBV27,-,TRBJ2-3
CASRTGTGIGGYTF,TGTGCCAGCAGGACCGGGACAGGGATTGGGGGCTACACCTTC,-,TRBV6-5,TRBD1,TRBJ1-2
CASSYNSYHEQYF,TGTGCCAGCAGTTATAACAGTTATCACGAGCAGTACTTC,-,TRBV12-3/TRBV12-4,-,TRBJ2-7
CASSPDQAGRKLFF,TGTGCCAGCAGCCCTGATCAGGCGGGAAGGAAACTGTTTTTT,-,TRBV6-6,-,TRBJ1-4
CASSFPDRDRELVMDGYTF,TGTGCCAGCAGCTTTCCCGACCGGGACAGGGAGTTAGTAATGGATGGCTACACCTTC,-,TRBV7-9,TRBD1,TRBJ1-2